What follows is one T cell receptor (beta chain) and its context. Its antigen is undetermined. The source of the sample is a study of spatial heterogeneity in lung cancer. Study-level findings and limits: Tumors with more nonsynonymous mutations had more expanded intratumoral alpha and beta TCRs.

The V end was cut by 8 bases, the J end by 4 bases, with 3 bases between. This CDR3 region has 10 residues. The V gene's germline CDR1 is MDHEN and CDR2 SYDVKM. TCRdb redid the calling of the 5' RACE reads with MiXCR, one entry per CDR3 protein. The table records about 27,000 distinct CDR3 sequences, just over 7% of them present only once. Regarding time point: sample taken at primary tumor resection. This chain uses TRBV28 with TRBJ1-5; D remains unclear. Source: lung tumor tissue, taken at surgery. The clonotype originates from a male donor with early-stage non-small cell lung cancer. The CDR3 is CASGNQPQHF. CDR3 coding DNA: TGTGCCAGCGGTAATCAGCCCCAGCATTTT.